The 9 T cell receptor beta chains below come from one sample, sequenced in a study of T cells in Graves' hyperthyroidism and ophthalmopathy. Authors of the study amplified TCR beta CDR3 regions from RNA transcripts. RT-PCR in the first round (using the HTBI primer set) targeted the TCR CDR3. TCRdb called the multiplex PCR reads again in MiXCR, with one record for every CDR3 protein. The sample yields 500,000 to 600,000 distinct CDR3 sequences, 40% to 55% seen once. The sequencing sample was made of peripheral blood or thyroid tissue (not recorded which). These receptor sequences come from an adult woman with Graves' disease, either hyperthyroidism or ophthalmopathy (not recorded which).

The chain uses TRBV7-8 and TRBJ1-2; D not resolved. Germline-derived CDR1 and CDR2 are SGHVS and FQNEAQ. This CDR3 is 14 amino acids long. V was cut by 3 bases and J by 4 bases, with 12 bases left in between. In DNA form, the CDR3 reads TGTGCCAGCAGCTTGACTATGCGCGGCTATGGCTACACCTTC. It translates to CASSLTMRGYGYTF. The full variable domain, with the rest looked up from reference TRBV7-8 and TRBJ1-2, is GAGVSQSPRYKVAKRGQDVALRCDPISGHVSLFWYQQALGQGPEFLTYFQNEAQLDKSGLPSDRFFAERPEGSVSTLKIQRTQQEDSAVYLCASSLTMRGYGYTFGSGTRLTVV.

The chain is built from TRBV20-1 and TRBJ1-2; 9 nucleotides align to TRBD1. With 6 bases clipped from V and 6 bases from J, the junction kept 14 bases outside the gene matches. The length of the CDR3 is 15 residues. CDR1 and CDR2 (germline): DFQATT, SNEGSKA (reference sequence). The CDR3 nucleotides are TGCAGTGCCGACACAGGGGGCGACAGTTTGGATGGCTACACCTTC. Amino acid sequence: CSADTGGDSLDGYTF.

The V call is TRBV24-1, the J call TRBJ1-2; the match to TRBD1 covers 10 bases. Germline V CDR1 and CDR2: KGHDR, SFDVKD. The CDR3 totals 14 residues. V was pared by 4 bases and J by 9 bases, with 7 bases of the junction left unmatched. The CDR3 spells CATSEAGTGASYTF. DNA of the CDR3: TGTGCCACCAGTGAGGCCGGGACAGGGGCTAGCTACACCTTC.

The genes are TRBV20-1 and TRBJ1-1; 7 bases are a match to TRBD1. Per germline, CDR1 DFQATT and CDR2 SNEGSKA (reference sequence). The CDR3 length is 14 residues. J was trimmed by 4 bases and V by 0 bases; bases with no gene match: 5. The CDR3 here is CSAREGGAGTEAFF. CDR3 sequence (DNA): TGCAGTGCTAGAGAAGGGGGCGCGGGCACTGAAGCTTTCTTT.

This clonotype has only one observation. CDR3 sequence reads: CASSSSGQGYTF. DNA of the CDR3: TGTGCCAGTAGTTCCTCGGGACAGGGCTACACCTTC. The chain uses TRBV19 and TRBJ1-2; 7 bases map to TRBD1. CDR3 length: 12 amino acids. CDR1 and CDR2 (germline): LNHDA, SQIVND (reference sequence). The trim removed 5 bases at V and 8 bases at J, leaving 5 bases unmatched.

The chain links TRBV7-9 to TRBJ1-1; D unresolved. This CDR3 is 15 amino acids long. In germline, CDR1 is SEHNR, CDR2 FQNEAQ (reference sequence). Trimming left V 2 bases short and J 4 bases short, with 14 bases between. CDR3 loop: CASSLIAGIGTEAFF. DNA for the CDR3: TGTGCCAGCAGCTTAATAGCGGGGATTGGCACTGAAGCTTTCTTT.

CDR3 loop: CASSLGGLWIPLEQYF. DNA for the CDR3: TGTGCCAGCAGCCTAGGGGGACTTTGGATTCCCTTAGAGCAGTACTTC. The chain links TRBV3-1 to TRBJ2-7; tentatively, D is TRBD1 or TRBD2 (6 bases each). Germline values: CDR1 LGHDT, CDR2 YNNKEL (reference sequence). Trimming removed 4 bases from V and 7 bases from J, with 23 bases in between. The CDR3 is made up of 16 amino acids.

This clonotype was counted ten times or more. The V and J genes are TRBV29-1 and TRBJ2-7; 11 bases fit TRBD2. V dropped 7 bases and J dropped 2; count of bases not matched to a gene: 4. Germline CDR1 reads SQVTM; CDR2 reads ANQGSEA. This CDR3 has 13 amino acids. CDR3 in amino acids: CSGTSGSAYEQYF. In DNA form, the CDR3 reads TGCAGCGGGACTAGCGGGTCAGCCTACGAGCAGTACTTC.

The rearrangement uses TRBV5-1 and TRBJ2-2, with D perhaps matching TRBD1 or TRBD2 (5 bases each). V was pared by 4 bases and J by 2 bases, with 12 bases between. This CDR3 has 15 amino acids. CDR1 and CDR2 (germline): SGHRS, YFSETQ. The CDR3 loop reads CASSLGTFNTGELFF. The CDR3 coding sequence is TGCGCCAGCAGCCTTGGGACCTTTAACACCGGGGAGCTGTTTTTT.